This T cell receptor beta chain was captured in a study of T cell responses to AZD1222 COVID-19 vaccine. Assay used: immunoSEQ multiplex PCR; TCRdb lists only in-frame clones, some missing. The sample records 100,000 to 150,000 clones, about nine tenths being singletons. CDR1 and CDR2 from the germline V gene are MRHNA and SNTAGT. The CDR3 consists of 14 residues. V lost 5 bases to trimming and J lost 2 bases; unmatched junction nucleotides: 3. Sequences were derived from peripheral blood, sampled on day 0 of AZD1222 vaccination. The TCR sequence derives from an adult in good health. The chain carries TRBV6-4 and TRBJ2-3; TRBD1 aligns across 8 bases. The CDR3 DNA is TGTGCCAGCAGTACGACAGGGGCCACAGATACGCAGTATTTT. Encoded protein: CASSTTGATDTQYF.